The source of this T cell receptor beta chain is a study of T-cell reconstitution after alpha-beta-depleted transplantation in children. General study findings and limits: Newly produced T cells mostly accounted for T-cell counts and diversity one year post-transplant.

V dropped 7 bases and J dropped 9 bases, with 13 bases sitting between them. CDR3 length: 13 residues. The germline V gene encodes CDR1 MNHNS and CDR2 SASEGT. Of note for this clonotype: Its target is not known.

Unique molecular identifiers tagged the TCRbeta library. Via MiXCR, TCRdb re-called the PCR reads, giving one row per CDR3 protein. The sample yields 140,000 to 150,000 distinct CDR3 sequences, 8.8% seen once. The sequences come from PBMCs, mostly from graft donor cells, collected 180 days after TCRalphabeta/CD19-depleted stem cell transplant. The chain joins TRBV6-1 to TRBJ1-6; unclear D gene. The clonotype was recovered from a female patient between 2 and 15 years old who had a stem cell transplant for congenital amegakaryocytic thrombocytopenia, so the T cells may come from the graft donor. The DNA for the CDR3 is TGTGCCAGCACCTTCCCCATAGGTTCACCCCTCCACTTT. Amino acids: CASTFPIGSPLHF.